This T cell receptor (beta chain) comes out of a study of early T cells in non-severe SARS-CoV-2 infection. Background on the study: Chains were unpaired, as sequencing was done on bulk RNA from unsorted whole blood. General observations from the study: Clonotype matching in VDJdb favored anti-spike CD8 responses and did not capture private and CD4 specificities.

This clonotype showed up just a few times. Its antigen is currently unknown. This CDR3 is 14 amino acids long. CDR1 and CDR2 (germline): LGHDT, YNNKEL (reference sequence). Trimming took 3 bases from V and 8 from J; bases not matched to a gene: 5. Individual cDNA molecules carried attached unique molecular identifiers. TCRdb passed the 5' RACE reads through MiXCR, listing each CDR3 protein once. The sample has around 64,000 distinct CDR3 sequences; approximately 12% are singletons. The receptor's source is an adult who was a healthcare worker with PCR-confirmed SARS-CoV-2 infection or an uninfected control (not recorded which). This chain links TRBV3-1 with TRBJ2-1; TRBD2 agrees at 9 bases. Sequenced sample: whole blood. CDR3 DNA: TGTGCCAGCAGCCACGCAGCGGGGGGAGATGAGCAGTTCTTC. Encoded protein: CASSHAAGGDEQFF.